A selection of T cell receptor beta chains follows, all from one sample in a study of shared T cell receptors in the human thymus. Clones were sequenced by immunoSEQ multiplex PCR, and TCRdb holds only the in-frame ones, with some missing. The sample includes about 380,000 clones, 95% seen only once; the top ten take roughly 0.02%. Material for sequencing was thymocytes. These receptors came from a human donor. Both conserved end residues are part of each CDR3. The order of the fields is CDR3 DNA, CDR3 protein, V gene, D gene, J gene, clone size. The D gene is left open where the match is weak. Some rows mark clone size as missing; the rest say once, few, many or name a class of expanded clone.

TGTGCCTGGAGTGGACAGGGGCTGCACTATGGCTACACCTTC,CAWSGQGLHYGYTF,TRBV30,TRBD1,TRBJ1-2,NA
TGCGCCAGCAGCTTGGGTGACCTCAATGAGCAGTTCTTC,CASSLGDLNEQFF,TRBV5-1,NA,TRBJ2-1,NA
TGTGCCAGCAGTGAATTGGGGCACAGGGTGTCGGGCTACTATGGCTACACCTTC,CASSELGHRVSGYYGYTF,TRBV6-1,NA,TRBJ1-2,NA
TGTGCCACCAGCGGTCCGGGACAGGGGTCCCGTCAGTACTTC,CATSGPGQGSRQYF,TRBV15,TRBD1,TRBJ2-7,NA
TGCGCCAGCAGCCCAGCATTTAGCGGCGGACAAGAGACCCAGTACTTC,CASSPAFSGGQETQYF,TRBV5-1,NA,TRBJ2-5,NA
TGTGCCAGCAGCTTAGTCCCGCTGGCGGAGCCCTACTACGAGCAGTACTTC,CASSLVPLAEPYYEQYF,TRBV11-2,NA,TRBJ2-7,NA
TGTGCCAGCAGCTCCCGAGGAGGGGGCCTCAATCAGCCCCAGCATTTT,CASSSRGGGLNQPQHF,TRBV7-2,TRBD1,TRBJ1-5,NA
TGTGCCAGTAGTATACTGGGCGGGTCCGGCGAGCAGTACTTC,CASSILGGSGEQYF,TRBV19,NA,TRBJ2-7,once
TGCAGCGTTGAGGTAGATACCTACGAGCAGTACTTC,CSVEVDTYEQYF,TRBV29-1,NA,TRBJ2-7,NA
TGTGCCAGCAGTCTCTCTCGGACTAGCGGGAGGCGCCCGAGGGCCGGGGAGCTGTTTTTT,CASSLSRTSGRRPRAGELFF,TRBV28,TRBD2,TRBJ2-2,once
TGTGCCAGTAGTCCAGTGTTGAACACTGAAGCTTTCTTT,CASSPVLNTEAFF,TRBV19,NA,TRBJ1-1,few
TGCAGCGTTGAAAGAGAAAAGAGCCCGAACACCGGGGAGCTGTTTTTT,CSVEREKSPNTGELFF,TRBV29-1,NA,TRBJ2-2,NA
TGTGCCAGCAGCCATGGACAGGGCGGCGAGCAGTACTTC,CASSHGQGGEQYF,TRBV5-5,TRBD1,TRBJ2-7,NA